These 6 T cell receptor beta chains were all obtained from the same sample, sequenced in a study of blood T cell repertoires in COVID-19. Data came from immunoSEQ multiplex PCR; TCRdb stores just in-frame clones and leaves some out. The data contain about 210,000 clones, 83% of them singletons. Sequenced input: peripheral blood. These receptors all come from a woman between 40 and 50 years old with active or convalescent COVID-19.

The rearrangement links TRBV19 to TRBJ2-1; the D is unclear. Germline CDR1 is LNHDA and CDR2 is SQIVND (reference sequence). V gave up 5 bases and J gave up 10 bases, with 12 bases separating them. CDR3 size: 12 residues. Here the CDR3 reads CASSEPYYEQFF. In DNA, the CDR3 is TGTGCCAGTAGTGAGCCCTATTACGAGCAGTTCTTC.

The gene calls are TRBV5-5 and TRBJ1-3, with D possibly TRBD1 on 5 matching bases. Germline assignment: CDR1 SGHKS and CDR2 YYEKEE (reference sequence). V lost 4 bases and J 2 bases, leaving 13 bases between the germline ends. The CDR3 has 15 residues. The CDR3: CASSPGGIAGNTIYF. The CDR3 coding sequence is TGTGCCAGCAGCCCTGGGGGGATCGCTGGAAACACCATATATTTT.

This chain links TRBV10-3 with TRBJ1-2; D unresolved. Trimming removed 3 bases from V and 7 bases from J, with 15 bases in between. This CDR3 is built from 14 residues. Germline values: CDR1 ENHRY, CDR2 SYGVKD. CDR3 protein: CAISDPGLAGGYTF. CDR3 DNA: TGTGCCATCAGTGACCCGGGCCTGGCGGGTGGCTACACCTTC.

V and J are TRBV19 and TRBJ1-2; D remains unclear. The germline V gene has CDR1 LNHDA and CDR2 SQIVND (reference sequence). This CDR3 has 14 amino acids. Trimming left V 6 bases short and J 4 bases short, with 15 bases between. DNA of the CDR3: TGTGCCAGTAGAACCGGGGTAGGAGGCTATGGCTACACCTTC. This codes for CASRTGVGGYGYTF.

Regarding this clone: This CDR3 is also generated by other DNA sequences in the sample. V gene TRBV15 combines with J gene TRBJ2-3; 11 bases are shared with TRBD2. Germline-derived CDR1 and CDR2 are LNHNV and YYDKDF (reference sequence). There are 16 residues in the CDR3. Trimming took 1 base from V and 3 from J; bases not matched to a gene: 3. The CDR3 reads CATSRVAGGPTDTQYF. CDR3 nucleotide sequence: TGTGCCACCAGCAGAGTAGCGGGGGGGCCGACAGATACGCAGTATTTT.

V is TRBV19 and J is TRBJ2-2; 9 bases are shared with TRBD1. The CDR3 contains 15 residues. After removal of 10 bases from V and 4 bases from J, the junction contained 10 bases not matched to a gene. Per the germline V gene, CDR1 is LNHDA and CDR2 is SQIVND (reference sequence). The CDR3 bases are TGTGCCACCCGACAGGGGGATTGGGGCACCGGGGAGCTGTTTTTT. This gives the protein CATRQGDWGTGELFF.